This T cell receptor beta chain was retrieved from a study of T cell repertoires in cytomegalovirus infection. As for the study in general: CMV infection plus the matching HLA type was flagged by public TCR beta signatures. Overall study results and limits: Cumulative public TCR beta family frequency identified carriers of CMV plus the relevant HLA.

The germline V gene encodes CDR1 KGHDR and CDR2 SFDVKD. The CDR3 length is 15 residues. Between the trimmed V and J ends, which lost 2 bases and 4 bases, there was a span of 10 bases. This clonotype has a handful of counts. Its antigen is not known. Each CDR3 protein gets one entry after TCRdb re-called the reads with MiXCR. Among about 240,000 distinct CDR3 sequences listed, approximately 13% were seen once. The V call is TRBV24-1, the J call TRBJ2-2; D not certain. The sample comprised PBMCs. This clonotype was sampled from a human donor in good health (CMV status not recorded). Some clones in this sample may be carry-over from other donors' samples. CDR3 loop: CATSDSRVSTGELFF. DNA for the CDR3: TGTGCCACCAGTGATTCCCGGGTCTCCACCGGGGAGCTGTTTTTT.